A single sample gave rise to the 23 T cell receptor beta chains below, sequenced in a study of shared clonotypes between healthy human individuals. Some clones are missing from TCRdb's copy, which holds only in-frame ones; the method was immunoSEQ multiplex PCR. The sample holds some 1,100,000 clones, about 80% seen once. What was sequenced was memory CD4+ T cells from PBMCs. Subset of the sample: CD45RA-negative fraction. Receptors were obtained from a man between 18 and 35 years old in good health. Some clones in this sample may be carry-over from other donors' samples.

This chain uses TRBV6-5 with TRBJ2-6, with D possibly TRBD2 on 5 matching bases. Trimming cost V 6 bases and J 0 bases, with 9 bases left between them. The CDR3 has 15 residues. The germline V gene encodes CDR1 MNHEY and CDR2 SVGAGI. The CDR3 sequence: CASRATSSGANVLTF. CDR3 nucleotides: TGTGCCAGCAGGGCAACTAGCTCTGGGGCCAACGTCCTGACTTTC.

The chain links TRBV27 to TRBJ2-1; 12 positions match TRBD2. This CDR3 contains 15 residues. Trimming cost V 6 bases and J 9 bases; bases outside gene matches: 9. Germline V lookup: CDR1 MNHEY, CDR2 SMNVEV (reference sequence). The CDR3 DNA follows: TGTGCCAGCAGCTTAGGACTAGCGGGATCTGTTGAGCAGTTCTTC. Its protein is CASSLGLAGSVEQFF.

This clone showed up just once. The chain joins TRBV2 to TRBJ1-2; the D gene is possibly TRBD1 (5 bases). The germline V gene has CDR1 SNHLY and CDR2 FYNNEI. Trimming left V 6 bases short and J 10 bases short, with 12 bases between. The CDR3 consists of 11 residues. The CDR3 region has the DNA TGTGCCAGCAGGGACAAGGCTGCCTACACCTTC. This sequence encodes CASRDKAAYTF.

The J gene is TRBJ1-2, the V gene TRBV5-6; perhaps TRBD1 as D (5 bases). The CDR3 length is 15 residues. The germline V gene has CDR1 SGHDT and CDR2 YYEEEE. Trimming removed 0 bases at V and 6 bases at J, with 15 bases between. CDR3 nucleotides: TGTGCCAGCAGCTTGGTCGCAGGGAGGATCCATGGCTACACCTTC. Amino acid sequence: CASSLVAGRIHGYTF.

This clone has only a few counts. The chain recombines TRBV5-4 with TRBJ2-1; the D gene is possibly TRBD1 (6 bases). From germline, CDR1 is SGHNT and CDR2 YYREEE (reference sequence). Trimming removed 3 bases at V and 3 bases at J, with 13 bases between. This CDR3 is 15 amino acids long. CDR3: CASSSTQGSYNEQFF. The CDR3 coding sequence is TGTGCCAGCAGCTCGACACAGGGAAGCTACAATGAGCAGTTCTTC.

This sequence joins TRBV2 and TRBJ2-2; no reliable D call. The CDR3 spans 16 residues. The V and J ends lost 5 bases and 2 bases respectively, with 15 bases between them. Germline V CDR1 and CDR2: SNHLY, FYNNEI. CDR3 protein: CASSRSYRENTGELFF. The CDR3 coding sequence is TGTGCCAGCAGTCGAAGCTACCGTGAAAACACCGGGGAGCTGTTTTTT.

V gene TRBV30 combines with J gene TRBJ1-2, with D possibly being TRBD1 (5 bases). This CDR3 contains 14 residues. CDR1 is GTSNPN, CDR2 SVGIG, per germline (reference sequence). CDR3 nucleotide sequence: TGTGCTAGAAGGGGCGGAACCAAATCAGAGGCGAACACCTTC. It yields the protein CARRGGTKSEANTF. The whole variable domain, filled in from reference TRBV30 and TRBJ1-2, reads SQTIHQWPATLVQPVGSPLSLECTVEGTSNPNLYWYRQAAGRGLQLLFYSVGIGQISSEVPQNLSASRPQDRQFILSSKKLLLSDSGFYLCARRGGTKSEANTFGSGTRLTVV.

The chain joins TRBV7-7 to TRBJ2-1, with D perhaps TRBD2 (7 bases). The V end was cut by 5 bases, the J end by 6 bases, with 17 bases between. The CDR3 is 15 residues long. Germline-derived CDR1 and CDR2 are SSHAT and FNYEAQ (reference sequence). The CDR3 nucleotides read TGTGCCAGCAGCCCTATTGAGGGAGGGGGCAATGAGCAGTTCTTC. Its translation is CASSPIEGGGNEQFF.

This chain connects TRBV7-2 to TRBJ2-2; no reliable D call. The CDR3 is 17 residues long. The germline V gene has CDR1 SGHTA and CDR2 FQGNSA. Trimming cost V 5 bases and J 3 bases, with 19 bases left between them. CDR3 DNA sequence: TGTGCCAGCAGCCCACAATGGGGAACACTCTACACCGGGGAGCTGTTTTTT. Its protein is CASSPQWGTLYTGELFF.

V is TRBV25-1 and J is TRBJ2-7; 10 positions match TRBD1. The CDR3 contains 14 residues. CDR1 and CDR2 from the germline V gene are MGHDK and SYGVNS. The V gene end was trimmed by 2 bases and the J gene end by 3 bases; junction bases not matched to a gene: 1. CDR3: CASSEGQGDYEQYF. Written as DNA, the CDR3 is TGTGCCAGCAGTGAAGGACAGGGGGACTACGAGCAGTACTTC.

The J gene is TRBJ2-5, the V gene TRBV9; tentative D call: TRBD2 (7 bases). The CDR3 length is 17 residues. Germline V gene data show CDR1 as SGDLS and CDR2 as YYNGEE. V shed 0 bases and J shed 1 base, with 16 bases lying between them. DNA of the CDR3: TGTGCCAGCAGCGTAGCTACGGGGGGCGAGGGCCAAGAGACCCAGTACTTC. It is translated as CASSVATGGEGQETQYF.

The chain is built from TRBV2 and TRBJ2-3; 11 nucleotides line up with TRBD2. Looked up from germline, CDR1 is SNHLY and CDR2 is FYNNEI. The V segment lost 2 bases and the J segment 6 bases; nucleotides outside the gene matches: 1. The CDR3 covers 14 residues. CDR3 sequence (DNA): TGTGCCAGCAGTGAATCTAGCGGGAGGGATACGCAGTATTTT. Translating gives CASSESSGRDTQYF.

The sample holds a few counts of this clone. The CDR3 protein is CASSDFGTTNQPQHF. In nucleotides, the CDR3 is TGCGCCAGCAGTGATTTTGGGACTACCAATCAGCCCCAGCATTTT. V is TRBV10-2 and J is TRBJ1-5, with D tentatively TRBD1 (5 bases). Trimming left V 3 bases short and J 3 bases short, with 12 bases between. This CDR3 is built from 15 residues. Per the germline V gene, CDR1 is WSHSY and CDR2 is SAAADI.

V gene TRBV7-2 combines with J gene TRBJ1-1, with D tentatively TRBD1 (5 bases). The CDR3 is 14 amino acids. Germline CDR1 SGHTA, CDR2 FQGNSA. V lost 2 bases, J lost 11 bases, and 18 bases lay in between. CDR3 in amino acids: CASSLPAGVGRAFF. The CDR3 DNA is TGTGCCAGCAGCTTACCGGCGGGGGTTGGTAGGGCTTTCTTT.

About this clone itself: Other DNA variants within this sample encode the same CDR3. DNA of the CDR3: TGTGCCAGCAGCTTTTCGACAGGGATGGGAGAGACCCAGTACTTC. Amino acids: CASSFSTGMGETQYF. This chain joins TRBV7-9 and TRBJ2-5; TRBD1 matches 7 bases. Germline trimming cut 3 bases from V and 4 bases from J; bases unmatched to any gene: 8. This CDR3 has 15 residues. CDR1 is SEHNR, CDR2 FQNEAQ, per germline (reference sequence).

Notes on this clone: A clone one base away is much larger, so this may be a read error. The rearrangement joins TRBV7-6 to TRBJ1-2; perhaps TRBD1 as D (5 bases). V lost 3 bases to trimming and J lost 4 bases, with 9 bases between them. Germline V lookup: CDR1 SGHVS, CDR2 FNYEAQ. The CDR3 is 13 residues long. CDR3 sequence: CASSFRDGYGYTF. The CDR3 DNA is TGTGCCAGCAGCTTCCGGGACGGCTATGGCTACACCTTC.

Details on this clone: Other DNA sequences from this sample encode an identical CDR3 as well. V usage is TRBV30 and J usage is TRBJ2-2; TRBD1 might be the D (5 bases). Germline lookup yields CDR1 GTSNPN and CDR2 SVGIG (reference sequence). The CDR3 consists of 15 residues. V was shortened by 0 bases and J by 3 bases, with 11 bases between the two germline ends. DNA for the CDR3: TGTGCCTGGAGTGTTAGGGGTCGGGACACCGGGGAGCTGTTTTTT. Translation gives CAWSVRGRDTGELFF.

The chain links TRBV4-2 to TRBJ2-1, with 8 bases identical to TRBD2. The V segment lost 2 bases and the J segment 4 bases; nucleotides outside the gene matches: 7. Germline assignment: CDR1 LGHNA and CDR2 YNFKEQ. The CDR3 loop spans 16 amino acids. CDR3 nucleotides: TGTGCCAGCAGCCAAACAAGCGGGAGAGCGTACAATGAGCAGTTCTTC. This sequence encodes CASSQTSGRAYNEQFF.

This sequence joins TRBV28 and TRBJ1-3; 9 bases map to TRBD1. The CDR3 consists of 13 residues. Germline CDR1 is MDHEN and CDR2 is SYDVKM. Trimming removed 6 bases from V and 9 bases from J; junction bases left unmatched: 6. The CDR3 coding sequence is TGTGCCAGCAGGCGACAGGGGGGAGGCACCATATATTTT. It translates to CASRRQGGGTIYF.

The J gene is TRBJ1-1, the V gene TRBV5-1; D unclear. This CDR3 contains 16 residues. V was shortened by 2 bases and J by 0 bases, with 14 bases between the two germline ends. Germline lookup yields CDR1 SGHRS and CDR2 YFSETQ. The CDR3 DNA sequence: TGCGCCAGCAGCTTTGGCCCAGAGAGCATGAACACTGAAGCTTTCTTT. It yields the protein CASSFGPESMNTEAFF.

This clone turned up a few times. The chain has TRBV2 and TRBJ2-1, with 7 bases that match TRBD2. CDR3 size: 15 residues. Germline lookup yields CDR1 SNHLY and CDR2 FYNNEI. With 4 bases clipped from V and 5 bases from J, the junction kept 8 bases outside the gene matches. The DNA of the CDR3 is TGTGCCAGCAGTGGGGAGGGGAGCCGGGACAATGAGCAGTTCTTC. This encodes CASSGEGSRDNEQFF.

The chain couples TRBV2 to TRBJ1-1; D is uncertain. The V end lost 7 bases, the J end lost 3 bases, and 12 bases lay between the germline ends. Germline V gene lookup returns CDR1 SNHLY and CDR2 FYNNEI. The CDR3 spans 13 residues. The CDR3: CASTTARDTEAFF. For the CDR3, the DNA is TGTGCCAGCACTACGGCAAGGGACACTGAAGCTTTCTTT.

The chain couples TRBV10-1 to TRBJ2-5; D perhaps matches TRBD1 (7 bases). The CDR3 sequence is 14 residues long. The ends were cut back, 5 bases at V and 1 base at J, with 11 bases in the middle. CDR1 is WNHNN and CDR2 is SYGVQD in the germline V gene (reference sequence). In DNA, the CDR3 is TGCGCCAGCAGTCAGGGGGGCTCCCAAGAGACCCAGTACTTC. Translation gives CASSQGGSQETQYF.